A single sample gave rise to the 26 T cell receptor beta chains below, sequenced in a study of blood T cell repertoires in COVID-19. TCRdb's copy holds only in-frame clones and misses some; the assay was immunoSEQ multiplex PCR. This table has approximately 68,000 clones, 82% appearing once. Source material: peripheral blood. These receptor sequences come from a man older than 75 with active COVID-19.

V gene TRBV3-1 (or the pseudogene TRBV3-2) combines with J gene TRBJ1-1; D gene uncertain. Germline CDR1 reads LGHDT; CDR2 reads YNNKEL (reference sequence). With 1 base removed from V and 1 base from J, the gap between germline ends came to 7 bases. The CDR3 has 14 amino acids. CDR3 bases: TGTGCCAGCAGCCAAGTGGGAGGGAACACTGAAGCTTTCTTT. It codes for CASSQVGGNTEAFF.

The chain has TRBV15 and TRBJ2-5, with D perhaps matching TRBD2 (5 bases). V lost 5 bases, J lost 3 bases, and 13 bases lay in between. CDR1 and CDR2 (germline): LNHNV, YYDKDF (reference sequence). The CDR3 extends over 14 amino acids. As DNA, the CDR3 is TGTGCCACCAGCTTGAGGCGGGCAGAAGAGACCCAGTACTTC. Protein sequence: CATSLRRAEETQYF.

V gene TRBV7-2 combines with J gene TRBJ1-1; D remains unclear. Per the germline V gene, CDR1 is SGHTA and CDR2 is FQGNSA. V lost 1 base and J lost 0, with 9 bases in between. The CDR3 covers 15 residues. The CDR3 sequence is CASSLERRMNTEAFF. CDR3 DNA sequence: TGTGCCAGCAGCTTAGAACGGAGGATGAACACTGAAGCTTTCTTT.

The sample holds a few counts of this clone. J is TRBJ2-7 and V is TRBV10-2; tentative D call: TRBD1 (5 bases). The CDR3 contains 12 residues. Germline V gives CDR1 WSHSY, CDR2 SAAADI. Trimming took off 8 bases at V and 3 bases at J, with 11 bases between the two ends. In nucleotides, the CDR3 is TGCGCCAGCCGGAGCAGGGACTACGAGCAGTACTTC. Residues: CASRSRDYEQYF.

The V and J genes are TRBV7-2 and TRBJ2-7, with TRBD1 matching over 7 bases. Germline V gene sequence: CDR1 SGHTA, CDR2 FQGNSA. The CDR3 is 16 residues long. With 5 bases clipped from V and 2 bases from J, the junction kept 12 bases outside the gene matches. The CDR3 DNA is TGTGCCAGCAGCGACCGGTTAGACAGGGCCCCCTACGAGCAGTACTTC. It specifies CASSDRLDRAPYEQYF. Together with reference TRBV7-2 and TRBJ2-7, the CDR3 gives the full variable domain: GAGVSQSPSNKVTEKGKDVELRCDPISGHTALYWYRQSLGQGLEFLIYFQGNSAPDKSGLPSDRFSAERTGGSVSTLTIQRTQQEDSAVYLCASSDRLDRAPYEQYFGPGTRLTVT.

This clone was counted a few times. V is TRBV6-5 and J is TRBJ2-6; D is undetermined. The V end was cut by 9 bases, the J end by 1 base, with 7 bases between. The CDR3 spans 13 residues. The germline V gene has CDR1 MNHEY and CDR2 SVGAGI. The CDR3 region has the DNA TGTGCCAGTACAGATTCTGGGGCCAACGTCCTGACTTTC. It encodes CASTDSGANVLTF.

This clone was found a few times. The gene calls are TRBV14 and TRBJ2-7; tentative D call: TRBD1 (7 bases). The V end was cut by 0 bases, the J end by 5 bases, with 17 bases between. Germline V CDR1 and CDR2: SGHDN, FVKESK. This CDR3 spans 16 amino acids. CDR3: CASSQDVPGGRDEQYF. As DNA, the CDR3 is TGTGCCAGCAGCCAAGACGTGCCAGGGGGGCGCGACGAGCAGTACTTC.

V and J are TRBV29-1 and TRBJ1-3; D unresolved. The CDR3 length is 12 residues. The germline gives CDR1 SQVTM, CDR2 ANQGSEA. V lost 7 bases to trimming and J lost 2 bases, with 9 bases between them. CDR3 amino acids: CSAGSPGNTIYF. The CDR3 DNA sequence: TGCAGCGCGGGGTCTCCTGGAAACACCATATATTTT.

The J gene is TRBJ1-2, the V gene TRBV18; 9 nucleotides match TRBD1. V dropped 3 bases and J dropped 14; count of bases not matched to a gene: 7. Germline V gene data show CDR1 as KGHSH and CDR2 as LQKENI. CDR3 length equals 12 residues. CDR3 nucleotides: TGTGCCAGCTCACCTCCCTCGGGACAGGGTACCTTC. Translating it yields CASSPPSGQGTF.

The chain carries TRBV4-3 and TRBJ2-2, with D unclear. This CDR3 region has 14 residues. Germline V CDR1 and CDR2: LGHNA, YSLEER. The V end lost 0 bases, the J end lost 3 bases, and 5 bases lay between the germline ends. The CDR3 nucleotides read TGCGCCAGCAGCCAAGATGGGCACACCGGGGAGCTGTTTTTT. Its protein product is CASSQDGHTGELFF.

The V and J genes are TRBV11-3 and TRBJ2-1; D possibly corresponds to TRBD2 (6 bases). The V end lost 1 base, the J end lost 0 bases, and 13 bases lay between the germline ends. Per the germline V gene, CDR1 is SGHNT and CDR2 is YENEEA. The CDR3 has 17 amino acids. Written as DNA, the CDR3 is TGTGCCAGCAGCTTAGGGGCGGGAAAGAGCTCCTACAATGAGCAGTTCTTC. It is translated as CASSLGAGKSSYNEQFF.

The chain uses TRBV4-2 and TRBJ2-7; TRBD2 agrees at 8 bases. With 4 bases clipped from V and 4 bases from J, the junction kept 12 bases outside the gene matches. CDR3 length: 16 residues. Germline V gives CDR1 LGHNA, CDR2 YNFKEQ. CDR3 amino acids: CASSPHNGREVYEQYF. The CDR3 DNA reads TGTGCCAGCAGCCCCCATAACGGGCGGGAGGTTTACGAGCAGTACTTC.

The chain has TRBV19 and TRBJ1-3; possible D gene TRBD1, 6 bases. Germline CDR1 reads LNHDA; CDR2 reads SQIVND (reference sequence). V was shortened by 5 bases and J by 2 bases, with 16 bases between the two germline ends. The CDR3 contains 16 residues. CDR3 DNA sequence: TGTGCCAGTAGTTTAAAACCGCGGACAGCTGGAAACACCATATATTTT. Translated, it gives CASSLKPRTAGNTIYF. The complete variable domain, with remaining parts taken from reference TRBV19 and TRBJ1-3, reads DGGITQSPKYLFRKEGQNVTLSCEQNLNHDAMYWYRQDPGQGLRLIYYSQIVNDFQKGDIAEGYSVSREKKESFPLTVTSAQKNPTAFYLCASSLKPRTAGNTIYFGEGSWLTVV.

This clone has only a few counts. The chain couples TRBV12-5 to TRBJ2-5; D remains unclear. The CDR3 covers 11 residues. CDR1 and CDR2 from the germline V gene are LGHNT and FRNRAP. Between the trimmed V and J ends, which lost 4 bases and 7 bases, there was a span of 7 bases. Here the CDR3 reads CASGSLVTQYF. CDR3 sequence (DNA): TGTGCTAGTGGTTCTCTTGTGACCCAGTACTTC.

This clone was seen a single time. The genes are TRBV5-1 and TRBJ2-7, with TRBD1 matching over 9 bases. The V gene end was trimmed by 4 bases and the J gene end by 5 bases; junction bases not matched to a gene: 10. Germline CDR1 reads SGHRS; CDR2 reads YFSETQ. The length of the CDR3 is 15 residues. CDR3 sequence: CASSPRQGGGHEQYF. DNA of the CDR3: TGCGCCAGCAGCCCCAGACAGGGGGGCGGCCACGAGCAGTACTTC.

The chain couples TRBV19 to TRBJ2-7; 10 positions agree with TRBD2. J was trimmed by 0 bases and V by 5 bases; bases with no gene match: 7. The CDR3 consists of 16 residues. The V gene's germline CDR1 is LNHDA and CDR2 SQIVND (reference sequence). The CDR3 DNA sequence: TGTGCCAGTAGTCCTTCCCCTAGCGGGAGCTCCTACGAGCAGTACTTC. Amino acid sequence: CASSPSPSGSSYEQYF.

The gene calls are TRBV3-1 (or the pseudogene TRBV3-2) and TRBJ1-2; D may be TRBD1 (6 bases). The CDR3 spans 15 residues. CDR1 is LGHDT and CDR2 is YNNKEL in the germline V gene (reference sequence). The V gene lost 4 bases and the J gene lost 2 bases, with 14 bases spanning the gap. The CDR3 protein is CASSRQVISNYGYTF. The DNA for the CDR3 is TGTGCCAGCAGCCGACAGGTTATATCGAACTATGGCTACACCTTC.

In nucleotides, the CDR3 is TGTGCCATCAGTGAGTCATCAGGATCCGGGGCCAACGTCCTGACTTTC. It specifies CAISESSGSGANVLTF. The chain couples TRBV10-3 to TRBJ2-6; D call uncertain. Germline values: CDR1 ENHRY, CDR2 SYGVKD. The CDR3 loop spans 16 amino acids. V was pared by 0 bases and J by 4 bases, with 10 bases between.

The rearrangement links TRBV7-9 to TRBJ2-7; the match to TRBD1 covers 9 bases. Germline V gene lookup returns CDR1 SEHNR and CDR2 FQNEAQ (reference sequence). The CDR3 sequence is 14 residues long. Germline trimming cut 6 bases from V and 2 bases from J; bases unmatched to any gene: 5. CDR3 residues: CASSLQGATYEQYF. The CDR3 DNA follows: TGTGCCAGCAGTTTACAGGGGGCCACCTACGAGCAGTACTTC. Full variable domain (rest looked up from reference TRBV7-9 and TRBJ2-7): DTGVSQNPRHKITKRGQNVTFRCDPISEHNRLYWYRQTLGQGPEFLTYFQNEAQLEKSRLLSDRFSAERPKGSFSTLEIQRTEQGDSAMYLCASSLQGATYEQYFGPGTRLTVT.

CDR3 residues: CASSLEGGMNTEAFF. CDR3 nucleotide sequence: TGTGCCAGCAGCTTGGAGGGGGGGATGAACACTGAAGCTTTCTTT. The chain carries TRBV5-4 and TRBJ1-1; D is perhaps TRBD1 (6 bases). Germline values: CDR1 SGHNT, CDR2 YYREEE (reference sequence). V was pared by 0 bases and J by 0 bases, with 9 bases between. CDR3 length: 15 residues.

The gene calls are TRBV4-2 and TRBJ1-2, with D tentatively TRBD1 (6 bases). From germline, CDR1 is LGHNA and CDR2 YNFKEQ. The germline V and J ends were trimmed by 1 base and 7 bases, with 25 bases remaining between them. CDR3 length: 18 residues. The CDR3 nucleotides read TGTGCCAGCAGCCAAGGAGAGAGACCCCCCTTGGGGGCGCGTGGCTACACCTTC. This sequence encodes CASSQGERPPLGARGYTF.

This chain uses TRBV3-1 (or the pseudogene TRBV3-2) with TRBJ2-2, with TRBD2 matching over 14 bases. Germline V lookup: CDR1 LGHDT, CDR2 YNNKEL (reference sequence). Germline trimming cut 4 bases from V and 1 base from J; bases unmatched to any gene: 2. This CDR3 is built from 17 residues. The CDR3 DNA reads as TGTGCCAGCAGCCGGGGGACTAGCGGGGGGAACACCGGGGAGCTGTTTTTT. It yields the protein CASSRGTSGGNTGELFF.

The V gene is TRBV25-1, the J gene TRBJ2-7, with D perhaps TRBD1 (6 bases). Trimming cost V 5 bases and J 0 bases, with 8 bases left between them. The germline CDR1 and CDR2 sequences are MGHDK and SYGVNS. The CDR3 has 13 residues. The DNA for the CDR3 is TGTGCCAGCAGTCTGGGGGCCTCCTACGAGCAGTACTTC. Its protein product is CASSLGASYEQYF.

This sequence joins TRBV29-1 and TRBJ2-1; 11 nucleotides align to TRBD1. CDR1 is SQVTM, CDR2 ANQGSEA, per germline. This CDR3 contains 15 residues. The trim removed 6 bases at V and 7 bases at J, leaving 11 bases unmatched. The CDR3 protein is CSVGRTGGVTNEQFF. As DNA, the CDR3 is TGCAGCGTGGGGCGGACAGGGGGCGTCACGAATGAGCAGTTCTTC.

The CDR3 DNA sequence: TGTGCCACCAGTGATGGGGCCGACGCCAAAAACATTCAGTACTTC. Protein sequence: CATSDGADAKNIQYF. The rearrangement links TRBV24-1 to TRBJ2-4; maybe TRBD1 (5 bases). The CDR3 has 15 residues. Germline values: CDR1 KGHDR, CDR2 SFDVKD. V shed 3 bases and J shed 1 base, with 9 bases lying between them.

Remarks on this clone: One end of the junction is discordant with germline, which a read error may explain. V is TRBV3-1 (or the pseudogene TRBV3-2) and J is TRBJ1-2; 8 bases match TRBD1. Germline V gene data show CDR1 as LGHDT and CDR2 as YNNKEL (reference sequence). The CDR3 covers 14 residues. The CDR3 DNA reads as TGTGCCAGCAGCCAGAAAGCAGCGACAGGGGCCGTCGTCTTC. This codes for CASSQKAATGAVVF.